This T cell receptor (beta chain) was identified during a study of blood T cell repertoires in COVID-19. Study information: Both acute and convalescent COVID-19 samples were obtained from the United States, Italy and Spain. Sources were T cells, B-cell-depleted T cells, or PBMCs; the material itself was cDNA or gDNA.

Trimming pared 0 bases from V and 3 bases from J, leaving 8 bases between. This CDR3 has 13 residues. Germline CDR1 reads GTSNPN; CDR2 reads SVGIG (reference sequence). Seattle participants joined during active infection and were tracked over time. In the authors' workflow: Estimated nucleated cell counts came from reference gene primer amplification. Sequencing used immunoSEQ multiplex PCR; TCRdb keeps in-frame clones, though not all of them. V and J calls and clone size are given by that table; D and trimming were obtained from the DNA. The sample lists about 170,000 clones, 84% occurring once. The sequence came from a woman of 80 years or more with COVID-19, enrolled during active disease. Sequenced sample: peripheral blood. The chain is built from TRBV30 and TRBJ1-1; D is uncertain. CDR3 in DNA: TGTGCCTGGAGTGTGTTTGTCTACACTGAAGCTTTCTTT. Its translation is CAWSVFVYTEAFF.